Each of the 9 T cell receptor beta chains below was sequenced from the same sample in a study of T cells in localized non-small cell lung cancer. Clones were read by immunoSEQ multiplex PCR, and TCRdb kept only the in-frame ones, dropping some. The data hold around 41,000 clones, with about 85% observed a single time. Sequencing was performed on peripheral blood, taken before any cancer treatment. The receptors were gathered from a woman aged 18-49 years with stage III lung adenocarcinoma.

The chain employs TRBV19 and TRBJ1-1; TRBD1 matches 9 bases. The CDR3 length is 15 residues. The V and J ends lost 9 bases and 5 bases, in that order; junction bases with no gene match: 13. Germline CDR1 is LNHDA and CDR2 is SQIVND (reference sequence). CDR3 sequence reads: CASHLGDREYTEAFF. As DNA, the CDR3 is TGTGCCAGCCACCTGGGGGACAGGGAATATACTGAAGCTTTCTTT.

The chain uses TRBV6-5 and TRBJ2-3, with D hard to call. Trimming pared 6 bases from V and 5 bases from J, leaving 12 bases between. The V gene's germline CDR1 is MNHEY and CDR2 SVGAGI. The CDR3 loop spans 13 amino acids. The CDR3 region has the DNA TGTGCCAGCAGGGGTCCCGGAGTAGATACGCAGTATTTT. This codes for CASRGPGVDTQYF.

The rearrangement joins TRBV2 to TRBJ2-5; D call uncertain. This CDR3 is 13 amino acids long. V gave up 1 base and J gave up 2 bases, with 5 bases separating them. The germline V gene has CDR1 SNHLY and CDR2 FYNNEI. CDR3 amino acids: CASSEGMQETQYF. The DNA for the CDR3 is TGTGCCAGCAGTGAAGGGATGCAAGAGACCCAGTACTTC.

The J gene is TRBJ1-5, the V gene TRBV29-1; TRBD1 might be the D (5 bases). Germline V gene sequence: CDR1 SQVTM, CDR2 ANQGSEA. The CDR3 consists of 14 residues. Trimming removed 4 bases from V and 1 base from J, with 11 bases in between. DNA for the CDR3: TGCAGCGTTGCGCAGGGAGGCAGCAATCAGCCCCAGCATTTT. Encoded protein: CSVAQGGSNQPQHF.

For the CDR3, the DNA is TGTGCCAGTAGTGGACAGGGCTATGGCTACACCTTC. Protein product: CASSGQGYGYTF. V is TRBV19 and J is TRBJ1-2, with 8 bases fitting TRBD1. Trimming took 5 bases from V and 4 from J; bases not matched to a gene: 0. Germline V CDR1 and CDR2: LNHDA, SQIVND (reference sequence). The CDR3 consists of 12 residues. The whole variable domain, filled in from reference TRBV19 and TRBJ1-2, reads DGGITQSPKYLFRKEGQNVTLSCEQNLNHDAMYWYRQDPGQGLRLIYYSQIVNDFQKGDIAEGYSVSREKKESFPLTVTSAQKNPTAFYLCASSGQGYGYTFGSGTRLTVV.

The chain uses TRBV5-6 and TRBJ1-2; 7 bases are shared with TRBD1. The junction had 1 base not matched to a gene; V was cut back by 3 bases and J by 2 bases. Germline V gene sequence: CDR1 SGHDT, CDR2 YYEEEE. This CDR3 comprises 13 residues. The CDR3 sequence: CASSSTGNYGYTF. CDR3 nucleotides: TGTGCCAGCAGCTCGACAGGGAACTATGGCTACACCTTC.

The gene calls are TRBV6-1 and TRBJ2-5; TRBD2 is a possible D gene (6 bases). Deletions cut 5 bases from V and 1 base from J, with 11 bases between. The CDR3 contains 14 residues. Germline-derived CDR1 and CDR2 are MNHNS and SASEGT. The CDR3 nucleotides are TGTGCCAGCAGTCGAAGCGGGCGCCAAGAGACCCAGTACTTC. Residues: CASSRSGRQETQYF.

CDR3 loop: CASSVLVTGELFF. The CDR3, as DNA: TGTGCCAGCAGTGTTCTAGTAACCGGGGAGCTGTTTTTT. The chain employs TRBV2 and TRBJ2-2, with D hard to call. V lost 4 bases and J 5 bases, leaving 8 bases between the germline ends. Germline V gene lookup returns CDR1 SNHLY and CDR2 FYNNEI. The CDR3 length is 13 residues.

The genes are TRBV5-1 and TRBJ1-3; 8 bases line up with TRBD1. Germline CDR1 and CDR2: SGHRS and YFSETQ. Trimming removed 4 bases from V and 0 bases from J; junction bases left unmatched: 9. This CDR3 has 17 residues. For the CDR3, the DNA is TGCGCCAGCAGCCCGACAGGGGCAAGCTCCTCTGGAAACACCATATATTTT. Translating gives CASSPTGASSSGNTIYF.